This TCR beta chain was captured in a study of technical replicates of blood from a handful of donors. Assay: immunoSEQ multiplex PCR; the TCRdb copy retains only in-frame clones and omits some. The sample holds 78,000 or so clones, 91% seen once. The V end was cut by 6 bases, the J end by 5 bases, with 10 bases between. The CDR3 loop spans 13 amino acids. Germline CDR1 reads MNHEY; CDR2 reads SMNVEV (reference sequence). Sequenced material: T cells isolated from PBMCs. This TCR was sampled from a human donor in good health. Some clones in this sample may be carry-over from other donors' samples. V and J are TRBV27 and TRBJ2-2; tentative D call: TRBD2 (5 bases). The CDR3 bases are TGTGCCAGCAGAATTGACTATACCGGGGAGCTGTTTTTT. Protein: CASRIDYTGELFF.